This paragraph covers one TCR beta chain sequence. The V segment lost 2 bases and the J segment 0 bases; nucleotides outside the gene matches: 6. The CDR3 extends over 16 amino acids. CDR1 and CDR2 from the germline V gene are SGDLS and YYNGEE. This entry comes from a study of blood T cell repertoires in COVID-19. Profiled with immunoSEQ multiplex PCR; TCRdb holds only in-frame clones, not every one. The table shows over 200,000 clones, with 83% occurring only once. The V call is TRBV9, the J call TRBJ2-3; the match to TRBD2 covers 7 bases. Sequenced: peripheral blood. This TCR was recovered from a middle-aged man with active or convalescent COVID-19. CDR3 region: CASSVSSGYSTDTQYF. The CDR3 region has the DNA TGTGCCAGCAGCGTTTCTAGCGGCTACAGCACAGATACGCAGTATTTT.